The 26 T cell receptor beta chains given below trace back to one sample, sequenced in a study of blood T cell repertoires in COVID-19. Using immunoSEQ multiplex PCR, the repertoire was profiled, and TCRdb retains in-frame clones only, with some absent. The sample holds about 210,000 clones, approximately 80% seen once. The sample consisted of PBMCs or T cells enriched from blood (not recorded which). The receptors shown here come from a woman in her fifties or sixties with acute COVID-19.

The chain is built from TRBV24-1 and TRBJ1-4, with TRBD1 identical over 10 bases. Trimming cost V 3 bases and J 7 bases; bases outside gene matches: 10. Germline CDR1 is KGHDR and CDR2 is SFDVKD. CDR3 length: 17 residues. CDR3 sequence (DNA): TGTGCCACCAGTGATCCGCCCCGGACAGGGGGAGTTGAAAAACTGTTTTTT. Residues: CATSDPPRTGGVEKLFF.

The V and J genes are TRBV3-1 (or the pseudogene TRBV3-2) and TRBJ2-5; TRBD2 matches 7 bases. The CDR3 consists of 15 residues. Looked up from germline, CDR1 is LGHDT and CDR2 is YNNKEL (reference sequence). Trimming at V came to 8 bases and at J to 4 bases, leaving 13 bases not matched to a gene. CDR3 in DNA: TGTGCCAGCTCAAGTACGGGGGGAGGTCGAGAGACCCAGTACTTC. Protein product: CASSSTGGGRETQYF.

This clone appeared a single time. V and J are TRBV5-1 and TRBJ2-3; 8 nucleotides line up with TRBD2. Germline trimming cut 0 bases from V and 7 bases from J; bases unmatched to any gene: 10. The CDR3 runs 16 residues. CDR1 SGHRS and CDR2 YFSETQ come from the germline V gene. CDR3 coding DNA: TGCGCCAGCAGCTTGGCCTTAGTCGGGAGGGGTTATACGCAGTATTTT. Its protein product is CASSLALVGRGYTQYF. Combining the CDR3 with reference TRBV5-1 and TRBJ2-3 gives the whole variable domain KAGVTQTPRYLIKTRGQQVTLSCSPISGHRSVSWYQQTPGQGLQFLFEYFSETQRNKGNFPGRFSGRQFSNSRSEMNVSTLELGDSALYLCASSLALVGRGYTQYFGPGTRLTVL.

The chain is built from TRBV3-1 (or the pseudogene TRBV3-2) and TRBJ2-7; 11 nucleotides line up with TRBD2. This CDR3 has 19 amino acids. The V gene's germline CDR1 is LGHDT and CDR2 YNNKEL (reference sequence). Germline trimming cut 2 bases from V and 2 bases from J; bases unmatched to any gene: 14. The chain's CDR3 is CASSQNPGTSGSNTYEQYF. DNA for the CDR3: TGTGCCAGCAGCCAAAATCCCGGGACTAGCGGATCAAATACCTACGAGCAGTACTTC.

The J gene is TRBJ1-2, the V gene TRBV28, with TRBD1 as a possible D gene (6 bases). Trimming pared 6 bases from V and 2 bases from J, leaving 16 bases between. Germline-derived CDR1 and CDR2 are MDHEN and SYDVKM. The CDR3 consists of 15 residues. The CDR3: CASSPTTGANYGYTF. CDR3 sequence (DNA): TGTGCCAGCAGCCCGACGACAGGAGCGAACTATGGCTACACCTTC.

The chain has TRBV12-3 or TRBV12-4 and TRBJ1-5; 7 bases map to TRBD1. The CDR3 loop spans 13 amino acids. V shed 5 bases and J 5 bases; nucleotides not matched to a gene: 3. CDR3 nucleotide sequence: TGTGCCAGCAGTACAGGGACAGATCAGCCCCAGCATTTT. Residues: CASSTGTDQPQHF.

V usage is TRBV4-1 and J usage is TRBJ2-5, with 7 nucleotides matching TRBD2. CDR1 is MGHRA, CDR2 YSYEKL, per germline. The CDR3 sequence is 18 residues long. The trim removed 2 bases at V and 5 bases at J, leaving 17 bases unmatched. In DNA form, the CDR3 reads TGCGCCAGCAGCCAATCACTGGGGGGAGGGAGGGCCGTCGAGACCCAGTACTTC. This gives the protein CASSQSLGGGRAVETQYF.

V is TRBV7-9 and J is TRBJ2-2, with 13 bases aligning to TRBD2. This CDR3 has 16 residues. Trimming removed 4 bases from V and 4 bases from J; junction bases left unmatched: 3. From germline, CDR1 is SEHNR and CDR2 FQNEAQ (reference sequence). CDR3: CASSSRLAGGTGELFF. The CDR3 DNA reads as TGTGCCAGCAGCTCCAGACTAGCGGGAGGCACCGGGGAGCTGTTTTTT.

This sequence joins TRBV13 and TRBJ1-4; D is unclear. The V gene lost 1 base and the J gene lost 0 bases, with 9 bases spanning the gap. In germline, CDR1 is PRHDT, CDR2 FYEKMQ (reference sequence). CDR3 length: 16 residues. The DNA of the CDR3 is TGTGCCAGCAGCTTAGTGTCCGTTGCAACTAATGAAAAACTGTTTTTT. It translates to CASSLVSVATNEKLFF.

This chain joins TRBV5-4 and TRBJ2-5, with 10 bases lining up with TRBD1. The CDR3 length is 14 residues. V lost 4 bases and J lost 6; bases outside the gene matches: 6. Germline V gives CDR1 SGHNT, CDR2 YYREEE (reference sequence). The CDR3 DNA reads TGTGCCAGCAGCGGCCGGGACAGGGGAAAGACCCAGTACTTC. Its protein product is CASSGRDRGKTQYF.

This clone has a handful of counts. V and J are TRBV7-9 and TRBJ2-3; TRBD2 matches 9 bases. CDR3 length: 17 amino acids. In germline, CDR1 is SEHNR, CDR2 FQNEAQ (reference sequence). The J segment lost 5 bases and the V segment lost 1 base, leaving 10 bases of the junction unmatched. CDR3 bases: TGTGCCAGCAGCTTAGGTGATAGCGGGGGCGGAGGAGATACGCAGTATTTT. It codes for CASSLGDSGGGGDTQYF.

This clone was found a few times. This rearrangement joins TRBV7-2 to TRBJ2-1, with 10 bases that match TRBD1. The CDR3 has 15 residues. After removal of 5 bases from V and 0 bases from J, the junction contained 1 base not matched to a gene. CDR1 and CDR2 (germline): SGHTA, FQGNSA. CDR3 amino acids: CASSRDRGSYNEQFF. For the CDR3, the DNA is TGTGCCAGCAGCCGGGACAGGGGCTCCTACAATGAGCAGTTCTTC. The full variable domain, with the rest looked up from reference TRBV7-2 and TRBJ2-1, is GAGVSQSPSNKVTEKGKDVELRCDPISGHTALYWYRQSLGQGLEFLIYFQGNSAPDKSGLPSDRFSAERTGGSVSTLTIQRTQQEDSAVYLCASSRDRGSYNEQFFGPGTRLTVL.

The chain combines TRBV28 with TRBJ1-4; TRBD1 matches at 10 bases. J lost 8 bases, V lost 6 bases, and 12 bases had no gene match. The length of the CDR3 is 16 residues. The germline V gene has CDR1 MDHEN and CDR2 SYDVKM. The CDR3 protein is CASRTGATGGREKLFF. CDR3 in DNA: TGTGCCAGCAGAACGGGGGCGACAGGGGGCAGGGAAAAACTGTTTTTT.

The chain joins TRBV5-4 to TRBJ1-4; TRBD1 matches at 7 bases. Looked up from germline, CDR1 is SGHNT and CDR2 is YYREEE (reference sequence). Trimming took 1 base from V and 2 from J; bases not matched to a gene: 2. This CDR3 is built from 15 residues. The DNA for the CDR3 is TGTGCCAGCAGCTTGAGACAGGGTACTAATGAAAAACTGTTTTTT. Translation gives CASSLRQGTNEKLFF.

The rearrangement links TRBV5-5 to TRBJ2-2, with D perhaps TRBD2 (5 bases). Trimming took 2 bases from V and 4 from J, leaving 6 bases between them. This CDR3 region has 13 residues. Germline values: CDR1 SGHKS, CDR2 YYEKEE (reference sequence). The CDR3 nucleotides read TGTGCCAGCAGCTTCCGGGGCACCGGGGAGCTGTTTTTT. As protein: CASSFRGTGELFF.

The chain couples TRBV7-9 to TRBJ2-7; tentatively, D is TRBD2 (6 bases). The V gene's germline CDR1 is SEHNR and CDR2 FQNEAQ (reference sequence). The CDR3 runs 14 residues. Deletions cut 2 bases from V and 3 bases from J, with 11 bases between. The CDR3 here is CASSLNGGNYEQYF. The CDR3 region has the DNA TGTGCCAGCAGCTTAAATGGAGGGAACTACGAGCAGTACTTC.

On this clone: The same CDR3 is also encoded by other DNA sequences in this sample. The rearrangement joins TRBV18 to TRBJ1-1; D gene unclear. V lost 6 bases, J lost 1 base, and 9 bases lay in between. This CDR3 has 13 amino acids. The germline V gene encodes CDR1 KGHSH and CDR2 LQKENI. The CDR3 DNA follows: TGTGCCAGCTCCCCCAGCGAGAACACTGAAGCTTTCTTT. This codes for CASSPSENTEAFF. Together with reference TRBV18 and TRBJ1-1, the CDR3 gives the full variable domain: NAGVMQNPRHLVRRRGQEARLRCSPMKGHSHVYWYRQLPEEGLKFMVYLQKENIIDESGMPKERFSAEFPKEGPSILRIQQVVRGDSAAYFCASSPSENTEAFFGQGTRLTVV.

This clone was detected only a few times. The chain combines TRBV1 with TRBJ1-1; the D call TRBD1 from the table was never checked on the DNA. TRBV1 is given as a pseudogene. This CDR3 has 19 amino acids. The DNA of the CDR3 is TGCACCAGCAGCCAGCCCTCCATTTGCCGAAAACAGGGGAACACTGAAGCTTTCTTT. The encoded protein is CTSSQPSICRKQGNTEAFF.

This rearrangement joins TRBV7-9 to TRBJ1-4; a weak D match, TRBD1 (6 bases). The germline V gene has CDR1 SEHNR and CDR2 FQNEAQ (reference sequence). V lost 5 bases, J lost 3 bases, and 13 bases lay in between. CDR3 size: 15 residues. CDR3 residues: CASSPGQIPNEKLFF. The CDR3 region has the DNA TGTGCCAGCAGCCCCGGACAGATTCCTAATGAAAAACTGTTTTTT.

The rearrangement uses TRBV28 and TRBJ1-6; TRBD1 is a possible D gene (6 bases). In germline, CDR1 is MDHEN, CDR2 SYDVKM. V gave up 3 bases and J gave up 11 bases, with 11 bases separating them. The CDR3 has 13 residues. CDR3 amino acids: CASSFSRGAPLHF. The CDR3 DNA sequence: TGTGCCAGCAGTTTTTCCAGGGGCGCACCCCTCCACTTT.

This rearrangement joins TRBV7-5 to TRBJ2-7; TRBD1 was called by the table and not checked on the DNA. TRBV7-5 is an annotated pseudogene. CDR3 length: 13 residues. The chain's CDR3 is CVRSLQGARKQYF. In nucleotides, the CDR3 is TGTGTCAGAAGCTTACAGGGGGCTAGGAAGCAGTACTTC.

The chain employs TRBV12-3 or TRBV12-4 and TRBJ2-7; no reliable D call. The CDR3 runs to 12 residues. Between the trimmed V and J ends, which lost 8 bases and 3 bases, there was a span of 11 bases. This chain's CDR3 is CASGDGFYEQYF. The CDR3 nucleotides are TGTGCCAGCGGAGACGGGTTCTACGAGCAGTACTTC.

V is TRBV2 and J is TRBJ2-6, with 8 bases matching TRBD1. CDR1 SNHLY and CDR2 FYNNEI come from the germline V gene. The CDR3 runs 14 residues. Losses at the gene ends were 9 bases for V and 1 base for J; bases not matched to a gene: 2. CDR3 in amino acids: CARDRVSGANVLTF. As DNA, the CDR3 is TGTGCCAGGGACAGGGTTTCTGGGGCCAACGTCCTGACTTTC.

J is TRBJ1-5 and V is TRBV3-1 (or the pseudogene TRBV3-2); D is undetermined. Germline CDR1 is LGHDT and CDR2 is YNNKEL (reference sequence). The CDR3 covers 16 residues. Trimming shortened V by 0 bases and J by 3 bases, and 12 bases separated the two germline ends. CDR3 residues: CASSQDSWQDNQPQHF. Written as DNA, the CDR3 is TGTGCCAGCAGCCAAGATAGTTGGCAGGACAATCAGCCCCAGCATTTT.

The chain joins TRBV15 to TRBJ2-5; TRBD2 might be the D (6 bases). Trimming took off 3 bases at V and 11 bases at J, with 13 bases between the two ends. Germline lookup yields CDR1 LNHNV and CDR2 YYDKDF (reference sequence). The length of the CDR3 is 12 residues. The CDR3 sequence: CATSSETGVQYF. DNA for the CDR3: TGTGCCACCAGCAGCGAAACGGGAGTACAGTACTTC.

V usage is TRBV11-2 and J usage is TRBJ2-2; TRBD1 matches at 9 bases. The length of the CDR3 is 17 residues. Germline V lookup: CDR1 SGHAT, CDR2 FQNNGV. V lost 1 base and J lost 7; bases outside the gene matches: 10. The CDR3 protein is CASSLARGQGMIGELFF. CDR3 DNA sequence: TGTGCCAGCAGCTTAGCGAGGGGACAGGGCATGATCGGGGAGCTGTTTTTT.